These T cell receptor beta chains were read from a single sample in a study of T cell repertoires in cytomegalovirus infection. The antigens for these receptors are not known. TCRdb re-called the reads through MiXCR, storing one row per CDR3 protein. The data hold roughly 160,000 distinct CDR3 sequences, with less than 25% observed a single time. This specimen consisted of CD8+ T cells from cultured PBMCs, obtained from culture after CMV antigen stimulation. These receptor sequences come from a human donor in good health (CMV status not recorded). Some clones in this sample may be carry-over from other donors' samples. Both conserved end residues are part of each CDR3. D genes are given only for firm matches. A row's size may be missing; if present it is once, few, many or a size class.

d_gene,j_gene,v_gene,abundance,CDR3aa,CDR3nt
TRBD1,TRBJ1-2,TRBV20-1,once,CSARDQGQGYGYTF,TGCAGTGCTAGAGACCAGGGACAGGGCTATGGCTACACCTTC
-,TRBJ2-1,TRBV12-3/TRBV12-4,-,CASSKTSNEQFF,TGTGCCAGCAGTAAGACCAGCAATGAGCAGTTCTTC
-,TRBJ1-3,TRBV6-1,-,CASSAAGRGNTIYF,TGTGCCAGCAGTGCGGCAGGGAGAGGAAACACCATATATTTT
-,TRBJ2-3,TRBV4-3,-,CASSQYSIQDTQYF,TGCGCCAGCAGCCAGTATTCTATCCAAGATACGCAGTATTTT
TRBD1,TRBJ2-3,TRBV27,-,CASSLQGELDMQYF,TGTGCCAGCAGTTTACAGGGGGAGTTAGATATGCAGTATTTT
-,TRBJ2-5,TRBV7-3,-,CASSFSSGTPETQYF,TGTGCCAGCAGCTTTTCGTCCGGGACTCCGGAGACCCAGTACTTC
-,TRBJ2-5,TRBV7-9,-,CASKPTGPQETQYF,TGTGCCAGCAAACCAACAGGGCCCCAAGAGACCCAGTACTTC
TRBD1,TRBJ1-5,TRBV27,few,CASSLTGANQPQHF,TGTGCCAGCAGTTTGACAGGGGCCAATCAGCCCCAGCATTTT
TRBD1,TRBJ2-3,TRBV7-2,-,CASSPKGADNTDTQYF,TGTGCCAGCAGCCCAAAGGGGGCGGATAATACAGATACGCAGTATTTT
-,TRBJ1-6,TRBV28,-,CASSFGDSYSPLHF,TGTGCCAGCAGTTTCGGAGACAGTTATTCACCCCTCCACTTT
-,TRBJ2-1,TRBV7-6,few,CASSTGQKGNEQFF,TGTGCCAGCTCGACAGGCCAGAAGGGAAATGAGCAGTTCTTC
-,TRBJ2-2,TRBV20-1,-,CSARVTGAGELFF,TGCAGTGCTAGAGTTACTGGAGCCGGGGAGCTGTTTTTT
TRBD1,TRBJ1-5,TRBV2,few,CASSRMDRISNQPQHF,TGTGCCAGCAGCCGAATGGACAGGATATCTAATCAGCCCCAGCATTTT
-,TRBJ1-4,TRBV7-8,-,CASTYGTVTNEKLFF,TGTGCCAGCACCTATGGAACCGTGACTAATGAAAAACTGTTTTTT
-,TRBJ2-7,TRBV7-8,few,CASSLANGVVYEQYF,TGTGCCAGCAGCTTAGCGAACGGGGTAGTCTACGAGCAGTACTTC
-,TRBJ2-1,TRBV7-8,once,CASSSLGGSGEQFF,TGTGCCAGCAGCTCCCTTGGGGGTTCTGGTGAGCAGTTCTTC
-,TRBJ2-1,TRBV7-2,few,CASSLVTRDEQFF,TGTGCCAGCAGCCTCGTCACTAGAGATGAGCAGTTCTTC
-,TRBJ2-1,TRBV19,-,CASSIDWQNRVRSYNEQFF,TGTGCCAGTAGTATAGATTGGCAGAACAGGGTCCGATCCTACAATGAGCAGTTCTTC
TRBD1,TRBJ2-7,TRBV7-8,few,CASSGPGTDYEQYF,TGTGCCAGCAGCGGCCCCGGGACAGACTACGAGCAGTACTTC
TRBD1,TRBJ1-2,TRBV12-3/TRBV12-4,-,CASSTSLGQGEGTNYGYTF,TGTGCCAGCAGTACCAGCCTCGGACAGGGAGAGGGGACTAACTATGGCTACACCTTC